What follows are 14 T cell receptor beta chains derived from one specimen sequenced in a study of identical twins' blood T cells. TCRdb reprocessed the 5' RACE reads with MiXCR, giving one entry per CDR3 protein. The top ten hold 5.5% to 6.5% of the sample, which has roughly 380,000 distinct CDR3 sequences, about 28% seen once. The sample comprised PBMCs. These receptors were taken from a woman aged 18 to 55 in good health.

Worth noting for this clonotype: The germline gene is not matched at one end of the junction; a read error may be the cause. The CDR3 region has the DNA TGTGCCAGCAGCTTATTTGGAGACACCGTTTACTTT. Encoded protein: CASSLFGDTVYF. The chain joins TRBV7-9 to TRBJ1-6; D remains ambiguous. The CDR3 runs 12 residues. Per germline, CDR1 SEHNR and CDR2 FQNEAQ (reference sequence).

This chain links TRBV20-1 with TRBJ1-1, with no clear D. Germline assignment: CDR1 DFQATT and CDR2 SNEGSKA (reference sequence). V was clipped by 3 bases and J by 8 bases, with 19 bases between them. The CDR3 is 14 amino acids. The CDR3 sequence: CSASDLTGRREAFF. CDR3 bases: TGCAGTGCTAGCGATTTAACCGGGCGTCGGGAAGCTTTCTTT.

The V call is TRBV4-3, the J call TRBJ1-1; D is uncertain. Germline loops: CDR1 LGHNA, CDR2 YSLEER. This CDR3 spans 13 amino acids. V lost 0 bases and J lost 3, with 5 bases in between. CDR3 region: CASSQDKDTEAFF. In nucleotides, the CDR3 is TGCGCCAGCAGCCAAGATAAGGACACTGAAGCTTTCTTT.

In its sample, this clonotype was seen a few times. V usage is TRBV29-1 and J usage is TRBJ2-2, with 8 bases matching TRBD2. The germline gives CDR1 SQVTM, CDR2 ANQGSEA. The CDR3 has 14 residues. Trimming cost V 6 bases and J 2 bases; bases outside gene matches: 5. CDR3 sequence (DNA): TGCAGCGTCGCTAGCGGGTTTAACACCGGGGAGCTGTTTTTT. This codes for CSVASGFNTGELFF.

The rearrangement joins TRBV20-1 to TRBJ2-7, with TRBD1 as a possible D gene (5 bases). The germline V gene has CDR1 DFQATT and CDR2 SNEGSKA (reference sequence). The CDR3 is 11 amino acids. Trimming shortened V by 6 bases and J by 5 bases, and 11 bases separated the two germline ends. The CDR3 loop is CSAPLGHEQYF. The CDR3 DNA follows: TGCAGTGCCCCCCTGGGGCACGAGCAGTACTTC.

This clonotype occurred a few times. This chain connects TRBV6-4 to TRBJ1-4, with D maybe TRBD1 (6 bases). This CDR3 has 13 amino acids. The V gene's germline CDR1 is MRHNA and CDR2 SNTAGT. Between the trimmed V and J ends, which lost 6 bases and 8 bases, there was a span of 13 bases. The CDR3 nucleotides read TGTGCCAGCAGCGCGGTGAGGGGGGAAAAACTGTTTTTT. As protein: CASSAVRGEKLFF.

V and J are TRBV20-1 and TRBJ2-1; the D is unclear. The germline V gene encodes CDR1 DFQATT and CDR2 SNEGSKA (reference sequence). This CDR3 is built from 14 residues. V was pared by 0 bases and J by 10 bases, with 16 bases between. This chain's CDR3 is CSARDHSRKGEQFF. CDR3 nucleotides: TGCAGTGCTAGAGATCATTCCCGTAAAGGGGAGCAGTTCTTC.

This rearrangement joins TRBV19 to TRBJ1-5; 7 positions agree with TRBD1. The CDR3 has 14 amino acids. CDR1 LNHDA and CDR2 SQIVND come from the germline V gene (reference sequence). The V gene end was trimmed by 7 bases and the J gene end by 5 bases; junction bases not matched to a gene: 8. The CDR3 DNA sequence: TGTGCCAGTATGGCAGGGGGGATGGATCAGCCCCAGCATTTT. The encoded protein is CASMAGGMDQPQHF.

This clonotype was recorded many times. V and J are TRBV20-1 and TRBJ1-4, with 10 bases lining up with TRBD1. The germline V gene encodes CDR1 DFQATT and CDR2 SNEGSKA (reference sequence). The CDR3 spans 14 residues. The trim removed 4 bases at V and 6 bases at J, leaving 5 bases unmatched. The CDR3 is CSAIPGQGYEKLFF. The CDR3 nucleotides read TGCAGTGCTATCCCGGGACAGGGGTATGAAAAACTGTTTTTT.

This clonotype was counted only a few times. The chain recombines TRBV6-6 with TRBJ2-1, with 11 bases matching TRBD2. The V gene end was trimmed by 4 bases and the J gene end by 7 bases; junction bases not matched to a gene: 18. The CDR3 is 19 residues long. From germline, CDR1 is MNHNY and CDR2 SVGAGI (reference sequence). The chain's CDR3 is CASSSRGSTSGRVLNEQFF. The CDR3 region has the DNA TGTGCCAGCAGTTCCCGAGGTTCCACTAGCGGGAGAGTTTTGAATGAGCAGTTCTTC.

This clonotype was counted between two and nine times. This rearrangement joins TRBV11-2 to TRBJ2-7; no firm D call. The CDR3 is made up of 17 amino acids. With 1 base removed from V and 3 bases from J, the gap between germline ends came to 19 bases. The germline V gene has CDR1 SGHAT and CDR2 FQNNGV. CDR3 nucleotide sequence: TGTGCCAGCAGCTTAGTCCGGGCCGCGAACGCCGTCTACGAGCAGTACTTC. Translated, it gives CASSLVRAANAVYEQYF.

The chain uses TRBV20-1 and TRBJ2-3, with 8 bases lining up with TRBD1. Germline trimming cut 6 bases from V and 1 base from J; bases unmatched to any gene: 3. The CDR3 is 13 amino acids. The germline CDR1 and CDR2 sequences are DFQATT and SNEGSKA (reference sequence). CDR3: CSATGGGTDTQYF. DNA of the CDR3: TGCAGTGCCACAGGGGGAGGCACAGATACGCAGTATTTT.

The chain carries TRBV29-1 and TRBJ2-1, with D perhaps TRBD1 (6 bases). The CDR3 contains 10 residues. CDR1 and CDR2 from the germline V gene are SQVTM and ANQGSEA. V gave up 6 bases and J gave up 9 bases, with 9 bases separating them. The CDR3 loop is CSVLGGEQFF. In DNA form, the CDR3 reads TGCAGCGTACTAGGGGGTGAGCAGTTCTTC.

The rearrangement joins TRBV20-1 to TRBJ2-3; TRBD2 matches at 9 bases. The V segment lost 3 bases and the J segment 5 bases; nucleotides outside the gene matches: 18. The CDR3 is 18 amino acids. Germline lookup yields CDR1 DFQATT and CDR2 SNEGSKA (reference sequence). The CDR3 DNA sequence: TGCAGTGCTAGCTCCCGAAAGCGGGGGGCCCGGGTGGTAGATACGCAGTATTTT. This translates into CSASSRKRGARVVDTQYF.